This T cell receptor (beta chain) was observed in a study of early T cells in non-severe SARS-CoV-2 infection. Study summary: The input, bulk RNA from unsorted whole blood, was sequenced, and chains were unpaired.

Each single cDNA molecule received a unique molecular identifier. One entry per CDR3 protein, called by TCRdb with MiXCR from the 5' RACE reads. The data contain around 52,000 distinct CDR3 sequences, 10% to 15% of them singletons. General study points: A preference for anti-spike CD8 responses marked VDJdb matching, which missed private and CD4 specificities.

In germline, CDR1 is MNHEY, CDR2 SMNVEV (reference sequence). This CDR3 comprises 16 residues. After removal of 4 bases from V and 8 bases from J, the junction contained 11 bases not matched to a gene. As to this clonotype: Its antigen is not identified.

Sequenced material: whole blood. This TCR was sampled from an adult who was a healthcare worker with PCR-confirmed SARS-CoV-2 infection or an uninfected control (not recorded which). The chain carries TRBV27 and TRBJ1-6; 7 nucleotides agree with TRBD1. CDR3 DNA: TGTGCCAGCAGTTCAGACAGGGAAACGGTGCATTCACCCCTCCACTTT. It translates to CASSSDRETVHSPLHF.